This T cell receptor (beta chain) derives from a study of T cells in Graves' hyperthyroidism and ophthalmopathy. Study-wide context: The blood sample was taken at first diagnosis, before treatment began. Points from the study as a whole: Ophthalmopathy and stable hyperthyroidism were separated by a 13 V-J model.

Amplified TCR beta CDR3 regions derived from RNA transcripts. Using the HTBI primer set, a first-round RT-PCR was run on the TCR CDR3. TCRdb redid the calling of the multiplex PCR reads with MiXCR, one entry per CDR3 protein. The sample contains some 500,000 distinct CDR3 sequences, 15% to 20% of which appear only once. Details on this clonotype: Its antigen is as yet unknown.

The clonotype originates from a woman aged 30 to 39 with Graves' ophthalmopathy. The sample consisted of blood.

The CDR3 coding sequence is TGCAGCGTTGAATCGGAGGCCTTGGGCGCCGAGCAGTACTTC. It is translated as CSVESEALGAEQYF. This chain links TRBV29-1 with TRBJ2-7, with TRBD2 as a possible D gene (5 bases). Germline V lookup: CDR1 SQVTM, CDR2 ANQGSEA. Trimming cost V 2 bases and J 6 bases, with 17 bases left between them. The CDR3 runs 14 residues.